One and the same sample provided the 3 T cell receptor beta chains below, sequenced in a study of blood T cell repertoires in COVID-19. The repertoire was sequenced with immunoSEQ multiplex PCR; TCRdb's copy has only in-frame clones and lacks some. The repertoire holds 650,000 to 800,000 clones, with about nine tenths as singletons. The specimen sequenced was peripheral blood. The receptors were sampled from a young woman with acute or convalescent COVID-19.

The chain combines TRBV7-9 with TRBJ1-3; TRBD1 might be the D (5 bases). CDR3 size: 11 residues. Germline CDR1 and CDR2: SEHNR and FQNEAQ (reference sequence). V lost 5 bases and J lost 8, with 7 bases in between. CDR3 sequence (DNA): TGTGCCAGCAGCCAGGGTGACACCATATATTTT. Its protein is CASSQGDTIYF.

This clone has a single count. CDR3: CASSQGDRMNYGYTF. CDR3 sequence (DNA): TGCGCCAGCAGCCAGGGGGACAGAATGAACTATGGCTACACCTTC. V gene TRBV4-1 combines with J gene TRBJ1-2, with 7 positions matching TRBD1. The V gene's germline CDR1 is MGHRA and CDR2 YSYEKL. J lost 2 bases, V lost 3 bases, and 6 bases had no gene match. CDR3 length: 15 amino acids.

The chain is built from TRBV6-5 and TRBJ2-5, with 9 bases that match TRBD1. CDR3 length: 15 amino acids. J was trimmed by 3 bases and V by 10 bases; bases with no gene match: 12. The germline gives CDR1 MNHEY, CDR2 SVGAGI. The CDR3 protein is CATLFGGQGKETQYF. Written as DNA, the CDR3 is TGTGCCACCCTCTTCGGGGGACAGGGAAAAGAGACCCAGTACTTC.